The 14 T cell receptor beta chains below all came from one sample that was sequenced in a study of blood T cell repertoires in COVID-19. Data came from immunoSEQ multiplex PCR; TCRdb stores just in-frame clones and leaves some out. The sample holds about 110,000 clones, 75% to 90% seen once. Sequenced: peripheral blood. Every receptor here comes from a woman aged 45-65 years with acute or convalescent COVID-19.

The table lists this clone with a count of one. The CDR3 region is CATSEGRGNYGYTF. DNA of the CDR3: TGTGCCACCAGTGAGGGGAGAGGGAACTATGGCTACACCTTC. The gene calls are TRBV24-1 and TRBJ1-2; no clear D. This CDR3 spans 14 amino acids. CDR1 is KGHDR, CDR2 SFDVKD, per germline. V was cut by 4 bases and J by 2 bases, with 10 bases left in between.

The chain combines TRBV21-1 with TRBJ2-3; TRBD2 is the table's D call, not checked against the DNA. TRBV21-1 is noted as a pseudogene. The length of the CDR3 is 18 residues. DNA of the CDR3: TGTGCCAGCAGCAGCCGACTAGCGGGGGGCGAAGTCACAGATACGCAGTATTTT. It codes for CASSSRLAGGEVTDTQYF.

This clone came up once. The chain is built from TRBV18 and TRBJ2-5; 10 positions agree with TRBD1. V gave up 4 bases and J gave up 2 bases; unmatched junction bases: 22. The germline V gene has CDR1 KGHSH and CDR2 LQKENI. This CDR3 spans 21 amino acids. CDR3 nucleotide sequence: TGTGCCAGCTCACTATACTACCTCACCGGGACAGGGGTCTCCGCTCAAGAGACCCAGTACTTC. It encodes CASSLYYLTGTGVSAQETQYF.

The chain recombines TRBV6-5 with TRBJ1-4; 7 bases are shared with TRBD1. Germline assignment: CDR1 MNHEY and CDR2 SVGAGI. V lost 4 bases and J lost 0; bases outside the gene matches: 5. CDR3 length: 16 residues. CDR3 nucleotide sequence: TGTGCCAGCAGTTCGGGACAGCTTGCAACTAATGAAAAACTGTTTTTT. Protein product: CASSSGQLATNEKLFF.

The chain carries TRBV11-3 and TRBJ2-3, with 7 bases fitting TRBD2. The CDR3 extends over 14 amino acids. CDR1 and CDR2 from the germline V gene are SGHNT and YENEEA. DNA of the CDR3: TGTCCCAAAAGAGGCGGGGGACGGGCAGATACGCAGTATTTT. This gives the protein CPKRGGGRADTQYF.

This clone appeared once. The chain joins TRBV5-6 to TRBJ2-2, with D unclear. The CDR3 consists of 13 residues. Trimming left V 0 bases short and J 7 bases short, with 7 bases between. Per germline, CDR1 SGHDT and CDR2 YYEEEE. This CDR3 reads CASSLVAYGELFF. CDR3 sequence (DNA): TGTGCCAGCAGCTTGGTGGCATACGGGGAGCTGTTTTTT.

The rearrangement uses TRBV7-9 and TRBJ2-7, with TRBD1 identical over 7 bases. CDR1 is SEHNR and CDR2 is FQNEAQ in the germline V gene (reference sequence). The CDR3 covers 15 residues. V was clipped by 5 bases and J by 2 bases; unmatched bases: 9. The chain's CDR3 is CASSKRQGATYEQYF. The CDR3 coding sequence is TGTGCCAGCAGCAAGAGACAGGGAGCGACCTACGAGCAGTACTTC.

V and J are TRBV9 and TRBJ1-2, with D tentatively TRBD1 (6 bases). Germline CDR1 is SGDLS and CDR2 is YYNGEE. This CDR3 spans 16 amino acids. Deletions cut 4 bases from V and 8 bases from J, with 24 bases between. The chain's CDR3 is CASSPTYLTGIGGYTF. The CDR3 DNA is TGTGCCAGCAGCCCTACCTACCTTACAGGGATAGGAGGCTACACCTTC.

In nucleotides, the CDR3 is TGTGCCAGCAGCCCGGGACAGGGTCTCTATGGCTACACCTTC. Translated, it gives CASSPGQGLYGYTF. The V and J genes are TRBV5-4 and TRBJ1-2, with 9 bases identical to TRBD1. The CDR3 is 14 amino acids. The V and J ends lost 4 bases and 4 bases, in that order; junction bases with no gene match: 5. Germline CDR1 reads SGHNT; CDR2 reads YYREEE (reference sequence).

The chain links TRBV7-2 to TRBJ2-1; TRBD2 matches 9 bases. V lost 4 bases to trimming and J lost 2 bases; unmatched junction nucleotides: 3. Per the germline V gene, CDR1 is SGHTA and CDR2 is FQGNSA. The CDR3 runs to 15 residues. The CDR3 here is CASSSIAGAYNEQFF. DNA for the CDR3: TGTGCCAGCAGCTCGATAGCGGGAGCCTACAATGAGCAGTTCTTC. Full variable domain (remainder filled in from reference TRBV7-2 and TRBJ2-1): GAGVSQSPSNKVTEKGKDVELRCDPISGHTALYWYRQSLGQGLEFLIYFQGNSAPDKSGLPSDRFSAERTGGSVSTLTIQRTQQEDSAVYLCASSSIAGAYNEQFFGPGTRLTVL.

The V and J genes are TRBV10-3 and TRBJ2-2; maybe TRBD2 (7 bases). The CDR3 spans 14 residues. The germline gives CDR1 ENHRY, CDR2 SYGVKD. Trimming took off 6 bases at V and 3 bases at J, with 11 bases between the two ends. The CDR3 sequence is CAISGGQDTGELFF. CDR3 sequence (DNA): TGTGCCATCAGCGGGGGGCAGGACACCGGGGAGCTGTTTTTT.

The chain has TRBV4-2 and TRBJ2-2; 10 positions agree with TRBD1. Germline trimming cut 1 base from V and 7 bases from J; bases unmatched to any gene: 6. Germline V gene lookup returns CDR1 LGHNA and CDR2 YNFKEQ. The CDR3 length is 16 residues. DNA of the CDR3: TGTGCCAGCAGCCAAGGGACAGGGGGTCGTAGCGGGGAGCTGTTTTTT. It codes for CASSQGTGGRSGELFF.

This chain links TRBV7-3 with TRBJ1-1, with a tentative D call TRBD1 (5 bases). The V end was cut by 3 bases, the J end by 5 bases, with 13 bases between. The CDR3 is 14 amino acids. Germline V lookup: CDR1 SGHTA, CDR2 FQGTGA. This chain's CDR3 is CASSLGGVRTEAFF. As DNA, the CDR3 is TGTGCCAGCAGCTTGGGAGGGGTGAGGACTGAAGCTTTCTTT.

This rearrangement joins TRBV25-1 to TRBJ1-4; TRBD1 matches at 7 bases. Germline V gene lookup returns CDR1 MGHDK and CDR2 SYGVNS. The ends lost 2 bases at V and 4 bases at J; junction bases unmatched: 10. The CDR3 contains 17 residues. This chain's CDR3 is CASSEKRGRGDNEKLFF. As DNA, the CDR3 is TGTGCCAGCAGTGAAAAGAGGGGGCGAGGGGATAATGAAAAACTGTTTTTT.